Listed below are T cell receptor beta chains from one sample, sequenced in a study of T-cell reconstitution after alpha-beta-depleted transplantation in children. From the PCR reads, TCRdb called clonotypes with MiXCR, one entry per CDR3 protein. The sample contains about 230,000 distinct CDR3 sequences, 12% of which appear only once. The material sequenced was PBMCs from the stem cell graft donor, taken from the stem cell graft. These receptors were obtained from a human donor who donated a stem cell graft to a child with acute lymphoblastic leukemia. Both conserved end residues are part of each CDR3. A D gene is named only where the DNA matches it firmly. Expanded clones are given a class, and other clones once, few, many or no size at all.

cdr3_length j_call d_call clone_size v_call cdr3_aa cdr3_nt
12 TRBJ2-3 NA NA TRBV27 CGSSSDTDTQYF TGTGGCAGCAGCTCAGACACAGATACGCAGTATTTT
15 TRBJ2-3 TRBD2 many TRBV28 CASSPGLGGEDTQYF TGTGCCAGCAGTCCAGGACTAGGAGGCGAGGATACGCAGTATTTT
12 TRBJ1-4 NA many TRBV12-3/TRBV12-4 CASSQGGEKLFF TGTGCCAGCAGCCAAGGGGGGGAAAAACTGTTTTTT
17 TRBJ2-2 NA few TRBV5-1 CASSLGAGWANTGELFF TGCGCCAGCAGCTTGGGGGCCGGGTGGGCGAACACCGGGGAGCTGTTTTTT
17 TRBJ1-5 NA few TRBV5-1 CASSLALLGPGEEPQHF TGCGCCAGCAGCTTGGCCCTGTTGGGCCCCGGGGAGGAGCCCCAGCATTTT
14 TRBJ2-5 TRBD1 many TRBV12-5 CASGPGQGTETQYF TGTGCTAGTGGACCCGGACAGGGGACAGAGACCCAGTACTTC
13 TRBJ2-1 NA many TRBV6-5 CASVRASYNEQFF TGTGCCAGTGTCAGGGCGTCCTACAATGAGCAGTTCTTC
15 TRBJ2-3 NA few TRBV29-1 CSVSSGFPLTDTQYF TGCAGCGTATCTTCGGGGTTCCCGCTCACAGATACGCAGTATTTT
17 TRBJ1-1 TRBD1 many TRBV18 CASSPNPDRGRATEAFF TGTGCCAGCTCACCAAATCCGGACAGGGGGAGGGCCACTGAAGCTTTCTTT
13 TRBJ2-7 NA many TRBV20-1 CSASPGLLGEQYF TGCAGTGCATCCCCGGGCCTCCTCGGAGAGCAGTACTTC
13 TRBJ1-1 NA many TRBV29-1 CSVGSLVNTEAFF TGCAGCGTTGGAAGTCTGGTGAACACTGAAGCTTTCTTT
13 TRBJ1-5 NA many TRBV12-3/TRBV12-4 CATSGSINQPQHF TGTGCCACTTCGGGGAGTATCAATCAGCCCCAGCATTTT
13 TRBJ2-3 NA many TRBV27 CASRTYSGDTQYF TGTGCCAGCAGAACCTACTCTGGGGATACGCAGTATTTT
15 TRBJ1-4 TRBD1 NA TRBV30 CAWINPGTGHEKLFF TGTGCCTGGATCAACCCCGGGACAGGGCACGAAAAACTGTTTTTT